The next 26 T cell receptor beta chains were all read from a single sample in a study of identical twins. Via MiXCR, TCRdb re-called the 5' RACE reads, giving one row per CDR3 protein. The sample yields some 900,000 distinct CDR3 sequences, 9% to 15% seen once. These same data were also listed under a study on yellow fever vaccine responses in identical twins.

The specimen was PBMCs. These receptors originate from a woman aged 18 to 35 in good health.

This clonotype was seen a few times. The rearrangement uses TRBV11-2 and TRBJ2-2; D may match TRBD1 or TRBD2 (5 bases each). V gave up 0 bases and J gave up 2 bases, with 13 bases separating them. This CDR3 comprises 17 residues. Germline CDR1 reads SGHAT; CDR2 reads FQNNGV. CDR3 amino acids: CASSLEYGTFNTGELFF. The CDR3, as DNA: TGTGCCAGCAGCTTAGAATATGGGACCTTCAACACCGGGGAGCTGTTTTTT.

The gene calls are TRBV4-1 and TRBJ2-5; tentatively, D is TRBD2 (5 bases). The CDR3 runs 13 residues. Trimming cost V 1 base and J 4 bases, with 7 bases left between them. Germline lookup yields CDR1 MGHRA and CDR2 YSYEKL. The CDR3 DNA reads as TGCGCCAGCAGCCAAGTACTAGTAGAGACCCAGTACTTC. Its translation is CASSQVLVETQYF.

This clonotype came up many times. The J gene is TRBJ1-1, the V gene TRBV2; weak D call: TRBD1 (5 bases). Germline V CDR1 and CDR2: SNHLY, FYNNEI. V dropped 6 bases and J dropped 1 base, with 21 bases sitting between them. This CDR3 region has 17 residues. The CDR3 sequence is CASRTRMGGTTNTEAFF. The CDR3 DNA is TGTGCCAGCAGGACCCGTATGGGAGGGACGACGAACACTGAAGCTTTCTTT.

This rearrangement joins TRBV15 to TRBJ2-4; possibly TRBD1 for D (6 bases). The CDR3 loop spans 16 amino acids. The V and J ends lost 4 bases and 0 bases respectively, with 13 bases between them. Per germline, CDR1 LNHNV and CDR2 YYDKDF (reference sequence). CDR3 coding DNA: TGTGCCACCAGCATGCGGACAGATCTAGCCAAAAACATTCAGTACTTC. Translated, it gives CATSMRTDLAKNIQYF.

The chain has TRBV5-1 and TRBJ2-1; 8 bases are a match to TRBD2. J gave up 0 bases and V 1 base, and 9 bases lay outside the gene matches. This CDR3 has 18 amino acids. CDR1 and CDR2 from the germline V gene are SGHRS and YFSETQ. The CDR3 DNA reads as TGCGCCAGCAGCTTGTCGTTTTTAGCGGGGAGCTCCTACAATGAGCAGTTCTTC. This encodes CASSLSFLAGSSYNEQFF.

This clonotype showed up just a few times. The chain recombines TRBV7-9 with TRBJ2-3, with D possibly being TRBD2 (6 bases). V was clipped by 3 bases and J by 2 bases, with 15 bases between them. The length of the CDR3 is 16 residues. Per germline, CDR1 SEHNR and CDR2 FQNEAQ (reference sequence). CDR3 amino acids: CASSLFPRGDTDTQYF. As DNA, the CDR3 is TGTGCCAGCAGCTTGTTCCCGCGGGGTGACACAGATACGCAGTATTTT.

There are many counts of this clonotype. The rearrangement uses TRBV12-3 or TRBV12-4 and TRBJ2-7; D unresolved. The CDR3 has 14 amino acids. Between the trimmed V and J ends, which lost 3 bases and 2 bases, there was a span of 11 bases. The CDR3 is CASSLGRPPYEQYV. Written as DNA, the CDR3 is TGTGCCAGCAGTTTGGGCAGGCCACCCTACGAGCAGTACGTC.

The sample holds many counts of this clonotype. The chain recombines TRBV10-3 with TRBJ2-7; D gene ambiguous. Trimming took off 2 bases at V and 4 bases at J, with 6 bases between the two ends. The germline V gene has CDR1 ENHRY and CDR2 SYGVKD. CDR3 size: 12 residues. CDR3 residues: CAISEGNYEQYV. CDR3 DNA sequence: TGTGCCATCAGTGAGGGCAATTACGAGCAGTACGTC.

The chain couples TRBV5-1 to TRBJ2-6; possibly TRBD1 for D (5 bases). The V end was cut by 0 bases, the J end by 1 base, with 23 bases between. CDR3 length equals 21 residues. Germline V gene data show CDR1 as SGHRS and CDR2 as YFSETQ. CDR3 nucleotide sequence: TGCGCCAGCAGCTTGGGGCTCCTAACAGGACAACCCTTATCTGGGGCCAACGTCCTGACTTTC. It specifies CASSLGLLTGQPLSGANVLTF.

The chain has TRBV7-9 and TRBJ1-5; no clear D. The V end was cut by 2 bases, the J end by 1 base, with 6 bases between. CDR3 length equals 14 residues. The V gene's germline CDR1 is SEHNR and CDR2 FQNEAQ (reference sequence). The CDR3 loop is CASSLMASNQPQHF. The CDR3 DNA reads TGTGCCAGCAGCTTAATGGCAAGCAATCAGCCCCAGCATTTT.

In its sample, this clonotype was seen a few times. The genes are TRBV7-9 and TRBJ2-7, with TRBD2 identical over 11 bases. Germline CDR1 and CDR2: SEHNR and FQNEAQ (reference sequence). This CDR3 has 15 amino acids. The V and J ends lost 6 bases and 4 bases, in that order; junction bases with no gene match: 8. This CDR3 is CASRRTSGGVYEQYV. The CDR3 nucleotides are TGTGCCAGCAGACGAACTAGCGGGGGTGTTTACGAGCAGTACGTC.

This clonotype was counted ten times or more. The chain couples TRBV2 to TRBJ2-2, with D possibly TRBD1 on 5 matching bases. V was pared by 3 bases and J by 0 bases, with 11 bases between. Germline V gene data show CDR1 as SNHLY and CDR2 as FYNNEI. This CDR3 comprises 16 residues. Written as DNA, the CDR3 is TGTGCCAGCAGTGATGCAGGGTATACGAACACCGGGGAGCTGTTTTTT. It translates to CASSDAGYTNTGELFF.

This clonotype has only a few counts. The chain recombines TRBV20-1 with TRBJ2-1; 11 bases map to TRBD2. This CDR3 is 19 amino acids long. The germline CDR1 and CDR2 sequences are DFQATT and SNEGSKA (reference sequence). The J segment lost 3 bases and the V segment lost 6 bases, leaving 19 bases of the junction unmatched. CDR3 sequence reads: CSAPSIAGGPNRDYNEQFF. The CDR3 nucleotides are TGCAGTGCCCCCTCAATAGCGGGAGGGCCTAATCGGGACTACAATGAGCAGTTCTTC.

The rearrangement joins TRBV27 to TRBJ1-5, with TRBD1 matching over 9 bases. This CDR3 is 15 amino acids long. Trimming cost V 5 bases and J 6 bases; bases outside gene matches: 8. CDR1 and CDR2 (germline): MNHEY, SMNVEV (reference sequence). The CDR3 protein is CASSPRTGVAQPQHF. The CDR3, as DNA: TGTGCCAGCAGTCCCCGGACAGGGGTTGCTCAGCCCCAGCATTTT.

DNA of the CDR3: TGTGCCAGCAGAATGGACAAAAGGGGGTATAATTCACCCCTCCACTTT. It translates to CASRMDKRGYNSPLHF. This chain uses TRBV6-1 with TRBJ1-6; D is possibly TRBD1 (6 bases). This CDR3 spans 16 amino acids. The germline V gene encodes CDR1 MNHNS and CDR2 SASEGT. V gave up 6 bases and J gave up 4 bases, with 16 bases separating them.

This clonotype has ten or more counts. Here the CDR3 reads CASRFRDRAGNQPQHF. The CDR3 DNA is TGTGCCAGCAGATTTCGGGACAGGGCTGGCAATCAGCCCCAGCATTTT. The chain employs TRBV6-2 or TRBV6-3 and TRBJ1-5; TRBD1 matches at 9 bases. This CDR3 has 16 amino acids. Germline CDR1 reads MNHEY; CDR2 reads SVGEGT. Germline trimming cut 6 bases from V and 2 bases from J; bases unmatched to any gene: 8.

This clonotype was recorded a few times. The gene calls are TRBV7-9 and TRBJ2-1, with D unclear. From germline, CDR1 is SEHNR and CDR2 FQNEAQ (reference sequence). The V gene lost 5 bases and the J gene lost 3 bases, with 17 bases spanning the gap. The CDR3 loop spans 16 amino acids. The CDR3 DNA reads as TGTGCCAGCAGCCGACCGGATAGTCCCGGCTACAATGAGCAGTTCTTC. Translating it yields CASSRPDSPGYNEQFF.

This clonotype turned up a few times. The chain is built from TRBV12-3 or TRBV12-4 and TRBJ2-6; D remains ambiguous. The CDR3 sequence is 16 residues long. Trimming left V 6 bases short and J 0 bases short, with 12 bases between. CDR3 sequence: CASRLRDTSGANVLTF. CDR3 DNA: TGTGCCAGCAGATTACGTGACACCTCTGGGGCCAACGTCCTGACTTTC.

This clonotype was detected ten times or more. J is TRBJ1-5 and V is TRBV12-3 or TRBV12-4; possible D gene TRBD1, 6 bases. Trimming removed 2 bases at V and 0 bases at J, with 17 bases between. This CDR3 contains 18 residues. CDR3 DNA: TGTGCCAGCAGTTTAAAGGGGGGACCCGCGAGTAGCAATCAGCCCCAGCATTTT. Translated, it gives CASSLKGGPASSNQPQHF.

The V call is TRBV28, the J call TRBJ1-1; the D is unclear. Germline-derived CDR1 and CDR2 are MDHEN and SYDVKM. V was shortened by 4 bases and J by 0 bases, with 12 bases between the two germline ends. The CDR3 covers 15 residues. CDR3 bases: TGTGCCAGCAGTTCTGTACAGAGGGTGAACACTGAAGCTTTCTTT. It is translated as CASSSVQRVNTEAFF.

The table lists this clonotype with a few counts. V and J are TRBV19 and TRBJ2-3; D possibly corresponds to TRBD1 (5 bases). The germline V and J ends were trimmed by 5 bases and 6 bases, with 9 bases remaining between them. CDR3 length: 12 residues. Germline CDR1 LNHDA, CDR2 SQIVND (reference sequence). CDR3 in amino acids: CASSAYRDTQYF. CDR3 DNA sequence: TGTGCCAGTAGTGCTTACAGGGATACGCAGTATTTT.

The J gene is TRBJ2-2, the V gene TRBV19; D gene unclear. The CDR3 runs 14 residues. The V end lost 7 bases, the J end lost 4 bases, and 13 bases lay between the germline ends. Germline V gene data show CDR1 as LNHDA and CDR2 as SQIVND (reference sequence). The CDR3 protein is CASKLGRATGELFF. The CDR3 region has the DNA TGTGCCAGTAAGCTGGGCCGAGCCACCGGGGAGCTGTTTTTT.

This rearrangement joins TRBV2 to TRBJ2-1; 8 bases line up with TRBD1. V was clipped by 4 bases and J by 1 base; unmatched bases: 9. Germline assignment: CDR1 SNHLY and CDR2 FYNNEI. The CDR3 sequence is 17 residues long. CDR3 nucleotides: TGTGCCAGCAGTGGTGACCGGACAGGGAAATCCTACAATGAGCAGTTCTTC. Translating it yields CASSGDRTGKSYNEQFF. Complete variable domain (other parts from reference TRBV2 and TRBJ2-1): EPEVTQTPSHQVTQMGQEVILRCVPISNHLYFYWYRQILGQKVEFLVSFYNNEISEKSEIFDDQFSVERPDGSNFTLKIRSTKLEDSAMYFCASSGDRTGKSYNEQFFGPGTRLTVL.

The chain joins TRBV7-3 to TRBJ2-7; TRBD2 agrees at 7 bases. CDR1 SGHTA and CDR2 FQGTGA come from the germline V gene. The CDR3 spans 14 residues. V shed 1 base, J shed 7 bases, and the junction held 7 bases outside the gene matches. CDR3 sequence: CASSLSPLAAEQYF. DNA of the CDR3: TGTGCCAGCAGCTTAAGCCCGCTAGCGGCTGAGCAGTACTTC.

In this sample, this clonotype turned up many times. This chain joins TRBV10-2 and TRBJ2-3, with D perhaps TRBD2 (6 bases). The CDR3 totals 18 residues. Per germline, CDR1 WSHSY and CDR2 SAAADI. V lost 0 bases, J lost 6 bases, and 22 bases lay in between. CDR3 sequence: CASSESYMGTSSRDTQYF. Written as DNA, the CDR3 is TGCGCCAGCAGTGAGTCGTATATGGGGACTTCTTCCCGGGATACGCAGTATTTT.

CDR3 coding DNA: TGCAGTGCTAGAGAAGGAGCGATTAGCGGGAGGCACAGAGAGACCCAGTACTTC. This sequence encodes CSAREGAISGRHRETQYF. This chain uses TRBV20-1 with TRBJ2-5, with 10 bases that match TRBD2. V dropped 0 bases and J dropped 4; count of bases not matched to a gene: 14. The CDR3 loop spans 18 amino acids. Germline lookup yields CDR1 DFQATT and CDR2 SNEGSKA (reference sequence).